Here is one T cell receptor (beta chain) with its context. Antigen unknown. This entry belongs to a study of cytomegalovirus exposure and HLA in healthy donors. Looking at the study overall: Among the 300 to 500 genotyped donors, just over 80% were placed in the Caucasian-associated ancestry cluster.

Germline lookup yields CDR1 SGHDN and CDR2 FVKESK. The CDR3 is 16 amino acids. The J segment lost 7 bases and the V segment lost 5 bases, leaving 12 bases of the junction unmatched. Broader study findings: Overall, approximately 150 TCR beta chains were annotated as cytomegalovirus-associated. Most CMV-associated TCR beta chains appeared HLA-restricted in a later analysis. Per a later analysis, HLA-associated TCR beta chains showed more clonal expansion than other, equally common TCR beta chains.

Researchers ran the PCR with 60 Vbeta and 13 Jbeta primers. Measured with immunoSEQ multiplex PCR; TCRdb has only the in-frame clones, and not every one. The top ten hold about 2.5% of the sample, which has 150,000 to 200,000 clones, roughly 83% seen once. The sequenced sample consisted of PBMCs. This rearrangement joins TRBV14 to TRBJ1-4, with 8 bases fitting TRBD1. The sequence was obtained from a woman in her fifties or sixties in good health and CMV-seronegative. CDR3 in amino acids: CASSVLDRVESEKLFF. In DNA form, the CDR3 reads TGTGCCAGCAGCGTCCTGGACAGGGTGGAAAGTGAAAAACTGTTTTTT.